This is a list of T cell receptor beta chains from one sample in a study of blood T cell repertoires in COVID-19. Repertoires were generated with immunoSEQ multiplex PCR, while TCRdb's copy carries only in-frame clones and drops some. The sample shows almost 300,000 clones, 85% to 90% of them seen only once. The sample comprised peripheral blood. The receptor source for this set is a woman aged 25-40 years with COVID-19, enrolled during active disease. Both conserved end residues are part of each CDR3. D genes are given only for firm matches. The listing skips clone size in some rows; elsewhere it reads once, few, many or a size class.

V gene: TRBV9
J gene: TRBJ1-6
D gene: NA
clone size: NA
CDR3 protein: CASSVAGHSPLHF
CDR3 DNA: TGTGCCAGCAGCGTAGCCGGTCATTCACCCCTCCACTTT

V gene: TRBV7-6
J gene: TRBJ2-7
D gene: NA
clone size: NA
CDR3 protein: CASSFGQTYEQYF
CDR3 DNA: TGTGCCAGCAGCTTCGGACAGACCTACGAGCAGTACTTC

V gene: TRBV19
J gene: TRBJ2-1
D gene: TRBD2
clone size: NA
CDR3 protein: CASSPRTGTGGYNEQFF
CDR3 DNA: TGTGCCAGTAGTCCCAGAACCGGGACGGGGGGGTACAATGAGCAGTTCTTC

V gene: TRBV5-1
J gene: TRBJ2-7
D gene: NA
clone size: NA
CDR3 protein: CASSLDRLGSYEQYF
CDR3 DNA: TGCGCCAGCAGTCTAGACAGGCTCGGTTCCTACGAGCAGTACTTC

V gene: TRBV14
J gene: TRBJ1-2
D gene: TRBD1
clone size: NA
CDR3 protein: CASSQDHGDSTSTNYGYTF
CDR3 DNA: TGTGCCAGCAGCCAAGATCACGGGGACAGCACTTCAACTAACTATGGCTACACCTTC

V gene: TRBV18
J gene: TRBJ1-2
D gene: NA
clone size: NA
CDR3 protein: CASSPLLGLESTERGYTF
CDR3 DNA: TGTGCCAGCTCACCACTCTTGGGGCTCGAATCCACCGAGCGTGGCTACACCTTC

V gene: TRBV5-1
J gene: TRBJ1-3
D gene: NA
clone size: NA
CDR3 protein: CASSPIGGPGNTIYF
CDR3 DNA: TGCGCCAGCAGCCCTATCGGGGGGCCAGGAAACACCATATATTTT

V gene: TRBV5-6
J gene: TRBJ1-1
D gene: TRBD1
clone size: NA
CDR3 protein: CASSEMTGGGNTEAFF
CDR3 DNA: TGTGCCAGCAGCGAAATGACAGGGGGAGGGAACACTGAAGCTTTCTTT

V gene: TRBV27
J gene: TRBJ1-1
D gene: NA
clone size: NA
CDR3 protein: CASSRRGGAAFF
CDR3 DNA: TGTGCCAGCAGTCGTAGGGGGGGGGCCGCTTTCTTT

V gene: TRBV30
J gene: TRBJ2-5
D gene: TRBD2
clone size: NA
CDR3 protein: CALRLAGGQETQYF
CDR3 DNA: TGTGCCTTAAGACTAGCGGGGGGCCAAGAGACCCAGTACTTC

V gene: TRBV6-5
J gene: TRBJ1-1
D gene: TRBD1
clone size: NA
CDR3 protein: CASSKDRGAEAFF
CDR3 DNA: TGTGCCAGCAGTAAGGACAGGGGAGCTGAAGCTTTCTTT

V gene: TRBV10-3
J gene: TRBJ1-5
D gene: NA
clone size: NA
CDR3 protein: CAISESTFTVDQPQHF
CDR3 DNA: TGTGCCATCAGTGAGTCGACTTTTACTGTCGATCAGCCCCAGCATTTT

V gene: TRBV15
J gene: TRBJ2-5
D gene: TRBD1
clone size: NA
CDR3 protein: CATSRGDRVETQYF
CDR3 DNA: TGTGCCACCAGCAGGGGGGACAGGGTAGAGACCCAGTACTTC

V gene: TRBV27
J gene: TRBJ1-5
D gene: NA
clone size: once
CDR3 protein: CASSFDGTGDQPQHF
CDR3 DNA: TGTGCCAGCAGTTTCGACGGGACGGGAGATCAGCCCCAGCATTTT

V gene: TRBV5-6
J gene: TRBJ2-1
D gene: TRBD1
clone size: few
CDR3 protein: CASSWGQAEQFF
CDR3 DNA: TGTGCCAGCAGCTGGGGACAGGCGGAGCAGTTCTTC

V gene: TRBV5-4
J gene: TRBJ2-1
D gene: TRBD2
clone size: NA
CDR3 protein: CASSQYPGLAGGHEQFF
CDR3 DNA: TGTGCCAGCAGTCAATATCCGGGACTAGCGGGGGGGCATGAGCAGTTCTTC

V gene: TRBV7-9
J gene: TRBJ2-3
D gene: TRBD2
clone size: NA
CDR3 protein: CASSLGTSGGAIGDTQYF
CDR3 DNA: TGTGCCAGCAGCTTAGGGACTAGCGGGGGGGCCATTGGAGATACGCAGTATTTT

V gene: TRBV19
J gene: TRBJ2-1
D gene: TRBD2
clone size: NA
CDR3 protein: CASSNGIAGGRYNEQFF
CDR3 DNA: TGTGCCAGTAGCAACGGAATAGCGGGGGGGAGGTACAATGAGCAGTTCTTC

V gene: TRBV27
J gene: TRBJ2-1
D gene: TRBD1
clone size: NA
CDR3 protein: CASSPGQGYNEQFF
CDR3 DNA: TGTGCCAGCAGTCCGGGACAGGGCTACAATGAGCAGTTCTTC

V gene: TRBV7-6
J gene: TRBJ1-3
D gene: NA
clone size: NA
CDR3 protein: CASSLGGSNSGNTIYF
CDR3 DNA: TGTGCCAGCAGCTTAGGCGGCTCCAACTCTGGAAACACCATATATTTT

V gene: TRBV6-5
J gene: TRBJ2-7
D gene: TRBD1
clone size: few
CDR3 protein: CASSYLQTGLYEQYF
CDR3 DNA: TGTGCCAGCAGTTACCTCCAGACAGGGTTGTACGAGCAGTACTTC

V gene: TRBV3-1/TRBV3-2
J gene: TRBJ2-3
D gene: NA
clone size: NA
CDR3 protein: CASSPLRGSATDTQYF
CDR3 DNA: TGTGCCAGCAGCCCTCTGAGGGGGAGTGCAACAGATACGCAGTATTTT

V gene: TRBV27
J gene: TRBJ1-4
D gene: NA
clone size: NA
CDR3 protein: CASSLLGALGANEKLFF
CDR3 DNA: TGTGCCAGCAGTTTATTAGGGGCCCTTGGAGCTAATGAAAAACTGTTTTTT

V gene: TRBV4-1
J gene: TRBJ2-7
D gene: NA
clone size: few
CDR3 protein: CASSHIADSYEQYF
CDR3 DNA: TGCGCCAGCAGCCATATCGCGGACAGCTACGAGCAGTACTTC

V gene: TRBV11-2
J gene: TRBJ1-1
D gene: NA
clone size: once
CDR3 protein: CASSLGSRGPEAFF
CDR3 DNA: TGTGCCAGCAGCTTAGGATCCAGGGGCCCTGAAGCTTTCTTT

V gene: TRBV4-2
J gene: TRBJ2-7
D gene: NA
clone size: NA
CDR3 protein: CASSHFRTNDFWEQYF
CDR3 DNA: TGTGCCAGCAGCCACTTCCGGACTAACGACTTCTGGGAGCAGTACTTC

V gene: TRBV4-1
J gene: TRBJ1-3
D gene: TRBD1
clone size: NA
CDR3 protein: CASSQEATGGFSGNTIYF
CDR3 DNA: TGCGCCAGCAGCCAAGAGGCAACAGGGGGTTTCTCTGGAAACACCATATATTTT

V gene: TRBV4-1
J gene: TRBJ2-4
D gene: TRBD2
clone size: NA
CDR3 protein: CASSQSSGGYDWGAKNIQYF
CDR3 DNA: TGCGCCAGCAGCCAATCAAGCGGGGGGTATGACTGGGGAGCCAAAAACATTCAGTACTTC

V gene: TRBV4-1
J gene: TRBJ2-7
D gene: TRBD2
clone size: NA
CDR3 protein: CATSSGGYEQYF
CDR3 DNA: TGCGCTACCTCTAGCGGGGGGTACGAGCAGTACTTC

V gene: TRBV9
J gene: TRBJ1-2
D gene: NA
clone size: NA
CDR3 protein: CASSPPEFSGYTF
CDR3 DNA: TGTGCCAGCAGCCCTCCTGAGTTTTCTGGCTACACCTTC

V gene: TRBV4-2
J gene: TRBJ1-1
D gene: TRBD1
clone size: NA
CDR3 protein: CASSRRGQDTEAFF
CDR3 DNA: TGTGCCAGCAGCCGCAGGGGGCAGGACACTGAAGCTTTCTTT

V gene: TRBV25-1
J gene: TRBJ1-1
D gene: NA
clone size: NA
CDR3 protein: CASSEGVYTEAFF
CDR3 DNA: TGTGCCAGCAGTGAAGGAGTCTACACTGAAGCTTTCTTT

V gene: TRBV5-4
J gene: TRBJ2-5
D gene: NA
clone size: NA
CDR3 protein: CASSLSGTQETQYF
CDR3 DNA: TGTGCCAGCAGCTTAAGCGGAACTCAAGAGACCCAGTACTTC

V gene: TRBV7-7
J gene: TRBJ2-3
D gene: NA
clone size: NA
CDR3 protein: CASSLTGLTDTQYF
CDR3 DNA: TGTGCCAGCAGCTTAACGGGACTCACAGATACGCAGTATTTT

V gene: TRBV5-1
J gene: TRBJ1-1
D gene: NA
clone size: NA
CDR3 protein: CASSLGGMNTEAFF
CDR3 DNA: TGCGCCAGCAGCTTAGGAGGGATGAACACTGAAGCTTTCTTT

V gene: TRBV15
J gene: TRBJ1-3
D gene: NA
clone size: NA
CDR3 protein: CATSGGVHSGNTIYF
CDR3 DNA: TGTGCCACCAGCGGAGGCGTTCACTCTGGAAACACCATATATTTT

V gene: TRBV10-1
J gene: TRBJ1-2
D gene: TRBD1
clone size: once
CDR3 protein: CASSESAPGQEGGYTF
CDR3 DNA: TGCGCCAGCAGTGAGTCTGCCCCCGGACAGGAGGGAGGCTACACCTTC

V gene: TRBV18
J gene: TRBJ1-5
D gene: NA
clone size: NA
CDR3 protein: CASSPLGGGRNQPQHF
CDR3 DNA: TGTGCCAGCTCACCATTGGGGGGGGGCCGCAATCAGCCCCAGCATTTT

V gene: TRBV9
J gene: TRBJ1-6
D gene: TRBD1
clone size: NA
CDR3 protein: CASRDTGQGNSPLHF
CDR3 DNA: TGTGCCAGCAGGGATACCGGACAGGGGAATTCACCCCTCCACTTT

V gene: TRBV9
J gene: TRBJ1-5
D gene: TRBD1
clone size: NA
CDR3 protein: CASSRGQGEQPQHF
CDR3 DNA: TGTGCCAGCAGCCGAGGACAGGGAGAACAGCCCCAGCATTTT

V gene: TRBV18
J gene: TRBJ1-4
D gene: NA
clone size: NA
CDR3 protein: CASSFAVATNEKLFF
CDR3 DNA: TGTGCCAGCTCGTTTGCGGTTGCAACTAATGAAAAACTGTTTTTT

V gene: TRBV5-1
J gene: TRBJ1-4
D gene: TRBD1
clone size: NA
CDR3 protein: CASSLGTGAHEKLFF
CDR3 DNA: TGCGCCAGCAGCTTGGGGACAGGGGCACATGAAAAACTGTTTTTT

V gene: TRBV4-1
J gene: TRBJ2-1
D gene: NA
clone size: NA
CDR3 protein: CASSPQGQGTPYNEQFF
CDR3 DNA: TGCGCCAGCAGCCCTCAAGGGCAGGGGACGCCTTACAATGAGCAGTTCTTC

V gene: TRBV2
J gene: TRBJ2-3
D gene: TRBD2
clone size: NA
CDR3 protein: CASSGGLAGATDTQYF
CDR3 DNA: TGTGCCAGCAGTGGTGGACTAGCGGGGGCCACAGATACGCAGTATTTT

V gene: TRBV4-1
J gene: TRBJ2-3
D gene: TRBD2
clone size: NA
CDR3 protein: CASSQDGLAGADTQYF
CDR3 DNA: TGCGCCAGCAGCCAAGATGGACTAGCGGGGGCAGATACGCAGTATTTT

V gene: TRBV9
J gene: TRBJ1-2
D gene: TRBD1
clone size: NA
CDR3 protein: CASSQRQGFYGYTF
CDR3 DNA: TGTGCCAGCAGCCAAAGACAGGGCTTCTATGGCTACACCTTC

V gene: TRBV7-2
J gene: TRBJ2-7
D gene: NA
clone size: once
CDR3 protein: CASSLVLAIHEQYF
CDR3 DNA: TGTGCCAGCAGCTTAGTTCTAGCCATCCACGAGCAGTACTTC

V gene: TRBV10-3
J gene: TRBJ1-5
D gene: NA
clone size: NA
CDR3 protein: CAISDRGQPQHF
CDR3 DNA: TGTGCCATCAGTGATAGGGGCCAGCCCCAGCATTTT

V gene: TRBV13
J gene: TRBJ1-3
D gene: NA
clone size: NA
CDR3 protein: CASSPTAGWERNTIYF
CDR3 DNA: TGTGCCAGCAGCCCTACGGCGGGGTGGGAGAGAAACACCATATATTTT

V gene: TRBV25-1
J gene: TRBJ2-1
D gene: TRBD1
clone size: NA
CDR3 protein: CASGDDREASYNEQFF
CDR3 DNA: TGTGCCAGCGGGGACGACAGGGAAGCATCCTACAATGAGCAGTTCTTC

V gene: TRBV11-2
J gene: TRBJ2-3
D gene: TRBD2
clone size: NA
CDR3 protein: CASSGGGLAGASTDTQYF
CDR3 DNA: TGTGCCAGCAGCGGAGGCGGACTAGCGGGGGCTAGCACAGATACGCAGTATTTT

V gene: TRBV16
J gene: TRBJ2-1
D gene: NA
clone size: NA
CDR3 protein: CASSQSYGNEQFF
CDR3 DNA: TGTGCCAGCAGCCAATCATACGGGAATGAGCAGTTCTTC

V gene: TRBV5-1
J gene: TRBJ1-1
D gene: TRBD1
clone size: once
CDR3 protein: CASRLQGASSFGTEAFF
CDR3 DNA: TGCGCCAGCAGGCTACAGGGGGCGAGTTCTTTCGGGACTGAAGCTTTCTTT

V gene: TRBV4-2
J gene: TRBJ1-3
D gene: NA
clone size: NA
CDR3 protein: CASSQGATSGNTIYF
CDR3 DNA: TGTGCCAGCAGCCAAGGAGCCACCTCTGGAAACACCATATATTTT

V gene: TRBV3-1/TRBV3-2
J gene: TRBJ2-6
D gene: NA
clone size: once
CDR3 protein: CASSDTLASPSGANVLTF
CDR3 DNA: TGTGCCAGCAGCGATACTCTAGCGTCACCCTCTGGGGCCAACGTCCTGACTTTC

V gene: TRBV19
J gene: TRBJ1-2
D gene: TRBD1
clone size: NA
CDR3 protein: CASSIRTGDYGYTF
CDR3 DNA: TGTGCCAGTAGTATTAGGACAGGGGACTATGGCTACACCTTC

V gene: TRBV4-2
J gene: TRBJ1-6
D gene: TRBD1
clone size: NA
CDR3 protein: CASSLTGGLNSPLHF
CDR3 DNA: TGTGCCAGCAGCCTGACAGGGGGTCTTAATTCACCCCTCCACTTT

V gene: TRBV14
J gene: TRBJ1-1
D gene: NA
clone size: NA
CDR3 protein: CASTVSPGTEAFF
CDR3 DNA: TGTGCCAGCACCGTTTCTCCGGGCACTGAAGCTTTCTTT

V gene: TRBV12-3/TRBV12-4
J gene: TRBJ2-7
D gene: NA
clone size: NA
CDR3 protein: CASSLQAPYEQYF
CDR3 DNA: TGTGCCAGCAGTTTACAGGCCCCCTACGAGCAGTACTTC